Listed here are 2 T cell receptor beta chains from one sample, sequenced in a study of Ad26.COV2.S vaccination and SARS-CoV-2 variants. Treatment: around 19 received Ad26.COV2.S at low or high dose, single or two shots; a few received placebo; per-sample allocation not given. Each sample was drawn 63 days after the first injection (of vaccine or placebo). Data came from immunoSEQ multiplex PCR; TCRdb stores just in-frame clones and leaves some out. The data show about 400,000 clones, approximately 91% seen once. The material sequenced was peripheral blood, taken in a trial of Ad26.COV2.S vaccine versus placebo. The receptors originated from a person aged 18-65 years who received the Ad26.COV2.S COVID-19 vaccine or a placebo.

This rearrangement joins TRBV7-2 to TRBJ2-7; 14 positions match TRBD2. With V trimmed by 4 bases and J by 4 bases, 3 bases remained unmatched. The CDR3 is 15 amino acids. Germline loops: CDR1 SGHTA, CDR2 FQGNSA. CDR3 in amino acids: CASSWGLAGAYEQYF. As DNA, the CDR3 is TGTGCCAGCAGCTGGGGACTAGCGGGGGCTTACGAGCAGTACTTC.

The genes are TRBV20-1 and TRBJ1-1, with D perhaps TRBD1 (5 bases). V was trimmed by 3 bases and J by 5 bases, leaving 19 bases between them. There are 15 residues in the CDR3. Germline V lookup: CDR1 DFQATT, CDR2 SNEGSKA (reference sequence). The CDR3 sequence: CSASRRTPGRTEAFF. CDR3 nucleotides: TGCAGTGCTAGTCGTCGGACTCCAGGGCGAACTGAAGCTTTCTTT.